These T cell receptor beta chains were read from a single sample in a study of T cell responses to AZD1222 COVID-19 vaccine. Sequencing was performed with immunoSEQ multiplex PCR; in TCRdb, only in-frame clones are kept and a portion is missing. The top ten clones hold around 1.3% of a sample with some 74,000 clones, 87% of them seen once. The sample consisted of peripheral blood, taken 28 days after the second AZD1222 dose. The receptors here all came from an adult who received the AZD1222 COVID-19 vaccine. Each CDR3 is given with its conserved first and last residue. A D gene is named only where the DNA matches it firmly. A row's size may be missing; if present it is once, few, many or a size class.

cdr3_nt cdr3_aa v_call d_call j_call clone_size
TGCGCCAGCAGCTCGGGACAGGGGGCGCCGGATGAAGCTTTCTTT CASSSGQGAPDEAFF TRBV5-1 TRBD1 TRBJ1-1 -
TGCGCCAGCAGCTTCGGCTCAGGGGAGACCCAGTACTTC CASSFGSGETQYF TRBV5-1 - TRBJ2-5 few
TGTGCCAGCAGTTACTCTTGGGCGGGGGGATCACCCCTCCACTTT CASSYSWAGGSPLHF TRBV6-5 - TRBJ1-6 -
TGTGCCAGCAGTGAAGCCTCTCCGGGACAGGACTATCAAGAGACCCAGTACTTC CASSEASPGQDYQETQYF TRBV2 TRBD1 TRBJ2-5 -
TGTGCCAGCAGCCCTCCGGGGGTAGCGGGGAGTCAGTACTTC CASSPPGVAGSQYF TRBV5-4 TRBD2 TRBJ2-5 -
TGCAGCGTTGAAGCGGTAGGAGGCTACAATGAGCAGTTCTTC CSVEAVGGYNEQFF TRBV29-1 - TRBJ2-1 -
TGTGCCAGCAGCTTAACGTACACCGGGGAGCTGTTTTTT CASSLTYTGELFF TRBV7-3 - TRBJ2-2 -
TGCGCCAGCAGCCAAGAGTCTAGGACTAGCGGCCGCACAGATACGCAGTATTTT CASSQESRTSGRTDTQYF TRBV4-3 TRBD2 TRBJ2-3 -
TGTGCCAGCAGCCTCAGTATTCAGGGGACGGGGGAGAGTGAGACCATATATTTT CASSLSIQGTGESETIYF TRBV3-1/TRBV3-2 - TRBJ1-3 -
TGTGCCAGCAGTTACGGGACAGGGGTGACTTACGAGCAGTACTTC CASSYGTGVTYEQYF TRBV6-5 TRBD1 TRBJ2-7 -
TGTGCCTGGGGACACGGTGACACCATATATTTT CAWGHGDTIYF TRBV30 - TRBJ1-3 -
TGTGCCAGCTCACCAATTAAGGAATCCTACGAGCAGTACTTC CASSPIKESYEQYF TRBV18 - TRBJ2-7 -
TGTGCCAGCAGTTCTCAGGGACGAAGCAATCAGCCCCAGCATTTT CASSSQGRSNQPQHF TRBV6-5 - TRBJ1-5 -
TGTGCCAGCAGGAGTGTAGTAGCGTTTAATGCCAATGAGCAGTTCTTC CASRSVVAFNANEQFF TRBV25-1 - TRBJ2-1 -
TGTGCCAGCAGCTTCTGGGAGGCAACAGATACGCAGTATTTT CASSFWEATDTQYF TRBV7-8 - TRBJ2-3 -
TGTGCCAGTATGGGAAGGGTGGGAAACACCATATATTTT CASMGRVGNTIYF TRBV19 - TRBJ1-3 -
TGTGCCAGCAGCTTGGAGTCACAGGGTTCTGGAAACACCATATATTTT CASSLESQGSGNTIYF TRBV5-5 - TRBJ1-3 -
TGTGCCAGCTCCTCCCCGGGACTAGCGGGAGGGCTCGGCGAGCAGTACTTC CASSSPGLAGGLGEQYF TRBV18 TRBD2 TRBJ2-7 -
TGTGCCAGCAGCATAGGACCGGGACGGTTAAACTATGGCTACACCTTC CASSIGPGRLNYGYTF TRBV7-8 - TRBJ1-2 few
TGTGCCAGCAGCCAAGAGGGGGCGCGGGGCACAGATACGCAGTATTTT CASSQEGARGTDTQYF TRBV14 - TRBJ2-3 few
TGTGCCAGCAGTCTAGTAGGCGAGCAGTACTTC CASSLVGEQYF TRBV6-6 - TRBJ2-7 -
TGTGCCAGCAGCTTAGCTTTACGGACAGCCGAAATCGGAGGGAACACTGAAGCTTTCTTT CASSLALRTAEIGGNTEAFF TRBV7-2 - TRBJ1-1 -
TGTGCCAGTAGTCTGGCATGGGAGGGGGCCGGGAATCAGCCCCAGCATTTT CASSLAWEGAGNQPQHF TRBV19 TRBD1 TRBJ1-5 -
TGTGCCTTCGACAGGGGGGACTCACCCCTCCACTTT CAFDRGDSPLHF TRBV30 TRBD1 TRBJ1-6 -
TGTGCCAGCAGCCAAGAACAGGTCGACGAGCAGTACTTC CASSQEQVDEQYF TRBV3-1/TRBV3-2 - TRBJ2-7 -
TGTGCCAGCAGCTTGGATCGTCAGGGAAGAATCTTTACTCTCTACGAGCAGTACTTC CASSLDRQGRIFTLYEQYF TRBV5-6 - TRBJ2-7 -
TGTGCCAGCAGCTCCGGCGGCACCGGGGAGCTGTTTTTT CASSSGGTGELFF TRBV7-9 - TRBJ2-2 -
TGTGCCAGAACGAGGGCGGACGACTGCGAGCAGTACTTC CARTRADDCEQYF TRBV5-3 - TRBJ2-7 few
TGTGCCAGCAGTTACGGGGGGGCCGGGCAGCCCCAGCATTTT CASSYGGAGQPQHF TRBV6-6 - TRBJ1-5 once
TGTGCCAGCAGCTCGACAGGGGCTAACTATGGCTACACCTTC CASSSTGANYGYTF TRBV5-8 TRBD1 TRBJ1-2 -
TGTGCCACCAGCAGGGCCATAAGTGAGACCGGGGAGCTGTTTTTT CATSRAISETGELFF TRBV15 - TRBJ2-2 once